This T cell receptor (beta chain) emerged from a study of blood T cell repertoires in COVID-19. Study overall: Researchers got acute and convalescent COVID-19 samples from the United States, Italy and Spain. PBMCs, B-cell-depleted T cells, or T cells provided the cDNA or gDNA that made up the material.

Original processing methods: Nucleated cell number was recorded as an estimate derived from reference gene primer amplification. TCRdb's table, derived via immunoSEQ multiplex PCR, lists solely in-frame clones and lacks some. The DNA was the basis for D and trimming; V, J and clone size are from that table. The sample carries some 110,000 clones, roughly 77% recorded once. Germline CDR1 and CDR2: KGHSH and LQKENI. The CDR3 totals 14 residues. Trimming took off 4 bases at V and 9 bases at J, with 16 bases between the two ends. The V call is TRBV18, the J call TRBJ1-5; a possible D gene is TRBD1 (5 bases). The sequence came from a man aged 55-75 years with active or convalescent COVID-19. Sequencing was done on a sample of peripheral blood. The chain's CDR3 is CASSRGTDGRPQHF. CDR3 sequence (DNA): TGTGCCAGCTCACGAGGGACCGACGGGAGGCCCCAGCATTTT.